These T cell receptor beta chains were read from a single sample in a study of blood T cell repertoires in COVID-19. Clones were read by immunoSEQ multiplex PCR, and TCRdb kept only the in-frame ones, dropping some. The table lists about 360,000 clones, roughly 86% of them singletons, with 3% in the top ten. Sequenced input: peripheral blood. The receptor set was obtained from a human donor in a cohort sampled during active COVID-19. The CDR3 runs from the conserved cysteine through the conserved F or W. The D gene is left open where the match is weak. Part of the rows lack a size; the others show once, few, many or a class for expanded clones.

CDR3 protein: CASSETVRNSPLHF
CDR3 DNA: TGTGCCAGCTCAGAGACAGTCCGCAATTCACCCCTCCACTTT
D gene: .
clone size: few
J gene: TRBJ1-6
V gene: TRBV18

CDR3 protein: CASSQVRGSSYEQYF
CDR3 DNA: TGCGCCAGCAGCCAAGTTCGGGGTAGCTCCTACGAGCAGTACTTC
D gene: .
clone size: .
J gene: TRBJ2-7
V gene: TRBV4-1

CDR3 protein: CASSQDRGVGYGYTF
CDR3 DNA: TGTGCCAGCAGCCAAGACAGGGGGGTGGGCTATGGCTACACCTTC
D gene: TRBD1
clone size: .
J gene: TRBJ1-2
V gene: TRBV3-1/TRBV3-2

CDR3 protein: CASSNQESVSGNTIYF
CDR3 DNA: TGTGCCAGCTCTAACCAAGAGTCCGTCTCTGGAAACACCATATATTTT
D gene: .
clone size: .
J gene: TRBJ1-3
V gene: TRBV18

CDR3 protein: CASSPDRQYTF
CDR3 DNA: TGTGCCAGCTCACCGGACAGGCAGTACACCTTC
D gene: TRBD1
clone size: .
J gene: TRBJ1-2
V gene: TRBV18

CDR3 protein: CASSEPQGRGIQYF
CDR3 DNA: TGTGCCAGCAGTGAACCCCAGGGCCGAGGCATTCAGTACTTC
D gene: .
clone size: once
J gene: TRBJ2-4
V gene: TRBV25-1

CDR3 protein: CAIRDSLDSYEQYF
CDR3 DNA: TGTGCCATCAGGGACAGTCTGGACTCCTACGAGCAGTACTTC
D gene: .
clone size: .
J gene: TRBJ2-7
V gene: TRBV10-3

CDR3 protein: CASGGANVLTF
CDR3 DNA: TGTGCCTCAGGTGGGGCCAACGTCCTGACTTTC
D gene: .
clone size: .
J gene: TRBJ2-6
V gene: TRBV30

CDR3 protein: CASSPTRQGSEKLFF
CDR3 DNA: TGTGCCAGCAGTCCCACTAGACAGGGGAGCGAAAAACTGTTTTTT
D gene: TRBD1
clone size: .
J gene: TRBJ1-4
V gene: TRBV27

CDR3 protein: CASRSLAFQETQYF
CDR3 DNA: TGTGCCAGCAGATCCCTAGCTTTCCAAGAGACCCAGTACTTC
D gene: .
clone size: once
J gene: TRBJ2-5
V gene: TRBV27

CDR3 protein: CASSESRGTGRSRSYGYTF
CDR3 DNA: TGTGCCAGCAGTGAATCGAGAGGGACAGGGCGTAGTCGGAGCTATGGCTACACCTTC
D gene: TRBD1
clone size: once
J gene: TRBJ1-2
V gene: TRBV6-1

CDR3 protein: CASSTTGGRSTGELFF
CDR3 DNA: TGTGCCAGCAGCACTACAGGGGGCCGTAGCACCGGGGAGCTGTTTTTT
D gene: TRBD1
clone size: .
J gene: TRBJ2-2
V gene: TRBV5-6

CDR3 protein: CATSEPGQERDTQYF
CDR3 DNA: TGTGCCACCAGTGAGCCGGGACAGGAGAGGGATACGCAGTATTTT
D gene: TRBD1
clone size: .
J gene: TRBJ2-3
V gene: TRBV24-1

CDR3 protein: CASTSDGQGNTGELFF
CDR3 DNA: TGTGCCAGCACCTCGGATGGGCAGGGGAACACCGGGGAGCTGTTTTTT
D gene: .
clone size: .
J gene: TRBJ2-2
V gene: TRBV2

CDR3 protein: CASRPTGRNRNQPQHF
CDR3 DNA: TGTGCCAGCAGACCGACAGGGCGGAATCGCAATCAGCCCCAGCATTTT
D gene: TRBD1
clone size: .
J gene: TRBJ1-5
V gene: TRBV28

CDR3 protein: CASSPDRSGYTF
CDR3 DNA: TGTGCCAGCAGTCCGGACAGGTCCGGCTACACCTTC
D gene: TRBD1
clone size: .
J gene: TRBJ1-2
V gene: TRBV28

CDR3 protein: CASKTSVEQYF
CDR3 DNA: TGTGCCAGCAAGACTAGTGTCGAGCAGTACTTC
D gene: .
clone size: .
J gene: TRBJ2-7
V gene: TRBV11-2

CDR3 protein: CASRPRRAMNTEAFF
CDR3 DNA: TGTGCCAGCAGACCACGGAGGGCCATGAACACTGAAGCTTTCTTT
D gene: .
clone size: .
J gene: TRBJ1-1
V gene: TRBV27

CDR3 protein: CASNQGSSYEQYF
CDR3 DNA: TGTGCCAGCAACCAGGGCAGCTCCTACGAGCAGTACTTC
D gene: .
clone size: .
J gene: TRBJ2-7
V gene: TRBV6-5

CDR3 protein: CASSTRTLNNEQFF
CDR3 DNA: TGTGCCAGTAGTACCAGGACTCTCAACAATGAGCAGTTCTTC
D gene: .
clone size: .
J gene: TRBJ2-1
V gene: TRBV19

CDR3 protein: CASSRKRLSWLSYNEQFF
CDR3 DNA: TGTGCCAGCAGCCGTAAAAGACTAAGTTGGCTAAGCTACAATGAGCAGTTCTTC
D gene: .
clone size: .
J gene: TRBJ2-1
V gene: TRBV14

CDR3 protein: CAWSVGSSPDTQYF
CDR3 DNA: TGTGCCTGGAGTGTGGGCAGTTCCCCCGATACGCAGTATTTT
D gene: .
clone size: once
J gene: TRBJ2-3
V gene: TRBV30

CDR3 protein: CASSGLAGGTDTQYF
CDR3 DNA: TGCGCCAGCAGTGGACTAGCGGGAGGCACAGATACGCAGTATTTT
D gene: TRBD2
clone size: .
J gene: TRBJ2-3
V gene: TRBV10-1

CDR3 protein: CASSPRFGVASNSPLHF
CDR3 DNA: TGTGCCAGCAGTCCCCGGTTCGGGGTCGCATCTAATTCACCCCTCCACTTT
D gene: .
clone size: .
J gene: TRBJ1-6
V gene: TRBV6-6

CDR3 protein: CASTLRGGSGADQETQYF
CDR3 DNA: TGCGCCAGCACCCTCCGTGGAGGTAGCGGGGCAGATCAAGAGACCCAGTACTTC
D gene: TRBD2
clone size: few
J gene: TRBJ2-5
V gene: TRBV23-1

CDR3 protein: CASSLVWHNMNTEAFF
CDR3 DNA: TGTGCCAGCAGCTTAGTATGGCATAATATGAACACTGAAGCTTTCTTT
D gene: .
clone size: .
J gene: TRBJ1-1
V gene: TRBV7-8

CDR3 protein: CATNRVLNSPLHF
CDR3 DNA: TGTGCCACCAACAGGGTTTTGAATTCACCCCTCCACTTT
D gene: .
clone size: few
J gene: TRBJ1-6
V gene: TRBV28

CDR3 protein: CSAATTGTISGANVLTF
CDR3 DNA: TGCAGCGCCGCAACAACCGGGACAATCTCTGGGGCCAACGTCCTGACTTTC
D gene: .
clone size: .
J gene: TRBJ2-6
V gene: TRBV29-1

CDR3 protein: CASSLETGYGYTF
CDR3 DNA: TGTGCCAGCAGCTTGGAAACGGGCTATGGCTACACCTTC
D gene: .
clone size: .
J gene: TRBJ1-2
V gene: TRBV5-4

CDR3 protein: CSVPGTSGFVKSGRLNNEQFF
CDR3 DNA: TGCAGCGTTCCCGGGACTAGCGGGTTCGTCAAATCCGGGCGATTAAACAATGAGCAGTTCTTC
D gene: TRBD2
clone size: .
J gene: TRBJ2-1
V gene: TRBV29-1

CDR3 protein: CASSNTGGQPQHF
CDR3 DNA: TGTGCCAGCAGCAACACAGGGGGTCAGCCCCAGCATTTT
D gene: TRBD1
clone size: .
J gene: TRBJ1-5
V gene: TRBV12-3/TRBV12-4

CDR3 protein: CASSKGKCGRARYEQYF
CDR3 DNA: TGTGCCAGCAGCAAAGGAAAATGCGGGAGGGCCCGCTACGAGCAGTACTTC
D gene: .
clone size: .
J gene: TRBJ2-7
V gene: TRBV21-1

CDR3 protein: CASSPPPGQETGGELFF
CDR3 DNA: TGTGCCAGCTCACCACCTCCGGGACAGGAGACCGGGGGAGAGCTGTTTTTT
D gene: TRBD1
clone size: .
J gene: TRBJ2-2
V gene: TRBV18

CDR3 protein: CASSITDQETQYF
CDR3 DNA: TGTGCCAGTAGTATAACAGACCAAGAGACCCAGTACTTC
D gene: .
clone size: .
J gene: TRBJ2-5
V gene: TRBV19

CDR3 protein: CASSQFAAGGQETQYF
CDR3 DNA: TGCGCCAGCAGCCAATTCGCAGCGGGGGGGCAAGAGACCCAGTACTTC
D gene: TRBD2
clone size: .
J gene: TRBJ2-5
V gene: TRBV4-1

CDR3 protein: CASSSQTGNYGYTF
CDR3 DNA: TGTGCCAGCAGTTCTCAGACAGGGAACTATGGCTACACCTTC
D gene: TRBD1
clone size: .
J gene: TRBJ1-2
V gene: TRBV28

CDR3 protein: CASSQVSTPSYNEQFF
CDR3 DNA: TGTGCCAGCAGCCAAGTGTCCACTCCCTCCTACAATGAGCAGTTCTTC
D gene: .
clone size: .
J gene: TRBJ2-1
V gene: TRBV3-1/TRBV3-2

CDR3 protein: CASSEAADYSGNTIYF
CDR3 DNA: TGTGCCAGCAGTGAAGCGGCGGACTACTCTGGAAACACCATATATTTT
D gene: .
clone size: .
J gene: TRBJ1-3
V gene: TRBV6-1

CDR3 protein: CASSSGDRVNSPLHF
CDR3 DNA: TGCGCCAGCAGCTCAGGAGACAGGGTTAATTCACCCCTCCACTTT
D gene: TRBD1
clone size: .
J gene: TRBJ1-6
V gene: TRBV5-1

CDR3 protein: CASSSTGGSGTDTQYF
CDR3 DNA: TGCGCCAGCAGCTCAACAGGGGGCTCGGGCACAGATACGCAGTATTTT
D gene: TRBD1
clone size: .
J gene: TRBJ2-3
V gene: TRBV5-1

CDR3 protein: CAISLAGSYGYTF
CDR3 DNA: TGTGCCATCAGCTTGGCAGGTTCCTATGGCTACACCTTC
D gene: .
clone size: .
J gene: TRBJ1-2
V gene: TRBV10-3

CDR3 protein: CATQAGRQETQYF
CDR3 DNA: TGTGCCACCCAAGCGGGACGGCAAGAGACCCAGTACTTC
D gene: TRBD2
clone size: .
J gene: TRBJ2-5
V gene: TRBV10-3

CDR3 protein: CASSSQKTGYEKLFF
CDR3 DNA: TGTGCCAGCAGTTCCCAAAAGACAGGGTATGAAAAACTGTTTTTT
D gene: TRBD1
clone size: .
J gene: TRBJ1-4
V gene: TRBV28

CDR3 protein: CASSPSIRGGNTGELFF
CDR3 DNA: TGTGCCAGCTCCCCCTCGATCCGAGGGGGGAACACCGGGGAGCTGTTTTTT
D gene: .
clone size: once
J gene: TRBJ2-2
V gene: TRBV18

CDR3 protein: CAWSGQWYQETQYF
CDR3 DNA: TGTGCCTGGAGTGGCCAGTGGTACCAAGAGACCCAGTACTTC
D gene: .
clone size: .
J gene: TRBJ2-5
V gene: TRBV30

CDR3 protein: CASSLWELAGAHEQFF
CDR3 DNA: TGTGCCAGCAGTTTATGGGAACTAGCGGGAGCGCATGAGCAGTTCTTC
D gene: TRBD2
clone size: .
J gene: TRBJ2-1
V gene: TRBV28

CDR3 protein: CAISGQGNEQYF
CDR3 DNA: TGTGCCATCAGTGGACAGGGAAACGAGCAGTACTTC
D gene: TRBD1
clone size: .
J gene: TRBJ2-7
V gene: TRBV10-3

CDR3 protein: CASSQRVRLTVDTEAFF
CDR3 DNA: TGCGCCAGCAGCCAGAGGGTGCGTCTTACGGTGGACACTGAAGCTTTCTTT
D gene: .
clone size: few
J gene: TRBJ1-1
V gene: TRBV4-1

CDR3 protein: CSVEVPATSGVTDTQYF
CDR3 DNA: TGCAGCGTTGAAGTTCCCGCGACTAGCGGGGTAACAGATACGCAGTATTTT
D gene: TRBD2
clone size: .
J gene: TRBJ2-3
V gene: TRBV29-1

CDR3 protein: CASSWDRRNTEAFF
CDR3 DNA: TGTGCCAGCAGTTGGGACAGGCGGAACACTGAAGCTTTCTTT
D gene: TRBD1
clone size: many
J gene: TRBJ1-1
V gene: TRBV27

CDR3 protein: CASSPRGGTRSHEQFF
CDR3 DNA: TGTGCCAGCAGCCCCCGGGGGGGGACTAGGTCCCATGAGCAGTTCTTC
D gene: TRBD2
clone size: few
J gene: TRBJ2-1
V gene: TRBV7-3

CDR3 protein: CAWSKTGYGYTF
CDR3 DNA: TGTGCCTGGAGTAAGACTGGCTATGGCTACACCTTC
D gene: .
clone size: .
J gene: TRBJ1-2
V gene: TRBV30

CDR3 protein: CASSLWASESGANVLTF
CDR3 DNA: TGTGCCAGCAGTTTATGGGCTAGCGAGTCTGGGGCCAACGTCCTGACTTTC
D gene: .
clone size: .
J gene: TRBJ2-6
V gene: TRBV27